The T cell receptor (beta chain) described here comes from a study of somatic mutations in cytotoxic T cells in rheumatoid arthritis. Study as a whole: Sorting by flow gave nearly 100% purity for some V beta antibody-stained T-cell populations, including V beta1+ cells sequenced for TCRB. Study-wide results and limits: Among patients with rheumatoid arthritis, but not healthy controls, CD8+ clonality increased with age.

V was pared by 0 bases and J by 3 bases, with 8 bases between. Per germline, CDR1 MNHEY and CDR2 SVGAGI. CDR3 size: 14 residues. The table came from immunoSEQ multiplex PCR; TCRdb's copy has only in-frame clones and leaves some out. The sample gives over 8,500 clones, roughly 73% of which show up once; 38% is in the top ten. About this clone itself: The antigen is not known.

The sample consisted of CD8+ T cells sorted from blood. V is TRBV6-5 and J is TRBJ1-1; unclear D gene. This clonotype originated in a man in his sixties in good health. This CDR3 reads CASSYSSGYTEAFF. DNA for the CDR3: TGTGCCAGCAGTTACTCGAGCGGCTACACTGAAGCTTTCTTT.